This T cell receptor beta chain was sequenced for a study of control samples from healthy donors and cancer patients. Germline CDR1 KGHSH, CDR2 LQKENI. Trimming removed 3 bases from V and 2 bases from J; junction bases left unmatched: 14. This CDR3 region has 19 residues. Profiling relied on immunoSEQ multiplex PCR, and the TCRdb table lists in-frame clones only, not all of them. The sample contains some 250,000 clones, around 79% of which appear only once. The chain is built from TRBV18 and TRBJ2-5; TRBD2 matches at 11 bases. The receptor comes from a woman aged 55-69 years with lung cancer. The sequencing sample was made of PBMCs. CDR3 residues: CASSPRPGLAATWQETQYF. The CDR3, as DNA: TGTGCCAGCTCACCGAGACCGGGACTAGCGGCCACCTGGCAAGAGACCCAGTACTTC.